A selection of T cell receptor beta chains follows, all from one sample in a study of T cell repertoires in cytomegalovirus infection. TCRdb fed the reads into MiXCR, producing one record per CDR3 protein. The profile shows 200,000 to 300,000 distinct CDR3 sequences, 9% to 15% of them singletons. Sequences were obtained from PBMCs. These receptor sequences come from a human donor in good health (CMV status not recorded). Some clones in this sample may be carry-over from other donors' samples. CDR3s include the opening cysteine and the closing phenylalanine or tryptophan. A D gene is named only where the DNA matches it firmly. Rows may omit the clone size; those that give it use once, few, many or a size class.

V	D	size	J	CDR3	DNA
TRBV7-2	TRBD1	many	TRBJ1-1	CASSLRTGGGNTEAFF	TGTGCCAGCAGCTTAAGGACAGGGGGCGGGAACACTGAAGCTTTCTTT
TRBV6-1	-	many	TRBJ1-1	CASSEAASGWFKTFF	TGTGCCAGCAGTGAAGCGGCGTCAGGATGGTTTAAGACTTTCTTT
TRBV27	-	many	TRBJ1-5	CASSFGGRTNQPQHF	TGTGCCAGCAGTTTCGGGGGACGGACCAATCAGCCCCAGCATTTT
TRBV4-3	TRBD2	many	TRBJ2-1	CASSQAERGSYNEQFF	TGCGCCAGCAGCCAAGCGGAGCGGGGTTCCTACAATGAGCAGTTCTTC
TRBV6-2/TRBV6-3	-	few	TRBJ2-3	CASSQLRGTQYF	TGTGCCAGCAGCCAACTCAGGGGTACGCAGTATTTT
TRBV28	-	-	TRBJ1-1	CASNPGLNTEAFF	TGTGCCAGCAATCCTGGTTTGAACACTGAAGCTTTCTTT
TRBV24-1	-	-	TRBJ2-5	CATSGGVGQETQYF	TGTGCCACCAGTGGTGGTGTGGGTCAAGAGACCCAGTACTTC
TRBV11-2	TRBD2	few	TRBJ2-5	CASSLETAGETQYF	TGTGCCAGCAGCTTAGAGACAGCGGGGGAGACCCAGTACTTC
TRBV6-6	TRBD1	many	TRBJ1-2	CASSYGQGLYGYTF	TGTGCCAGCAGTTATGGACAGGGACTCTATGGCTACACCTTC
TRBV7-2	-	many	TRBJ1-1	CASSLGNANTEAFF	TGTGCCAGCAGCTTAGGAAATGCGAACACTGAAGCTTTCTTT
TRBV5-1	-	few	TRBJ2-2	CASSLVGTPHSGELFF	TGCGCCAGCAGCCTGGTTGGGACACCTCATTCCGGGGAGCTGTTTTTT
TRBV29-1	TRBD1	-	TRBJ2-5	CSAGQGEETQYF	TGCAGCGCCGGTCAGGGGGAAGAGACCCAGTACTTC
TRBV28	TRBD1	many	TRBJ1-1	CASSRTGEGSEAFF	TGTGCCAGCAGTAGGACAGGGGAAGGGAGTGAAGCTTTCTTT
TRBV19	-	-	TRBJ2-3	CASSMARTDTQYF	TGTGCCAGTAGTATGGCTAGAACAGATACGCAGTATTTT
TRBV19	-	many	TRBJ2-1	CASSIGQIRLMDEQFF	TGTGCCAGTAGTATCGGTCAAATCCGCCTTATGGATGAGCAGTTCTTC
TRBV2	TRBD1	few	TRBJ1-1	CASSSQGVHTEAFF	TGTGCCAGCAGTTCCCAGGGGGTGCACACTGAAGCTTTCTTT
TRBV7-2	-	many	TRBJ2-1	CASSSPLLGEQFF	TGTGCCAGCAGCTCACCGCTATTGGGCGAGCAGTTCTTC
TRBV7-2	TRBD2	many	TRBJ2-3	CASSLVGRGDTQYF	TGTGCCAGCAGCTTAGTCGGGAGGGGGGATACGCAGTATTTT
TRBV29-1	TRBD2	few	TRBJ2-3	CSALEAGGTDTQYF	TGCAGCGCCTTGGAAGCGGGAGGAACAGATACGCAGTATTTT
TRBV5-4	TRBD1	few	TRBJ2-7	CASSLETGGLSEQYF	TGTGCCAGCAGCTTGGAGACAGGGGGCCTTTCCGAGCAGTACTTC
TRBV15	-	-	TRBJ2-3	CATSRDAASSTDTQYF	TGTGCCACCAGCAGAGATGCGGCGTCTAGCACAGATACGCAGTATTTT
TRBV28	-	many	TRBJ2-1	CASSLDRYNEQFF	TGTGCCAGCAGCTTAGATCGGTACAATGAGCAGTTCTTC
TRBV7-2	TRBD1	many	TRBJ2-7	CASSQWDRAVYEQYF	TGTGCCAGCAGCCAGTGGGACAGGGCTGTGTACGAGCAGTACTTC
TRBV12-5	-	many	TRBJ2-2	CASGLAGGGELFF	TGTGCTAGTGGTTTGGCCGGGGGCGGGGAGCTGTTTTTT
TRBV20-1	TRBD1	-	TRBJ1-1	CSAPRTGDNTEAFF	TGCAGTGCTCCTAGGACAGGGGACAACACTGAAGCTTTCTTT
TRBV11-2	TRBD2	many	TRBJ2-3	CASSLDGGNTDTQYF	TGTGCCAGCAGCTTAGACGGGGGGAACACAGATACGCAGTATTTT
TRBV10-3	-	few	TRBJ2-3	CAIWDGSTDTQYF	TGTGCCATCTGGGACGGCAGCACAGATACGCAGTATTTT